The 4 T cell receptor beta chains below come from one sample, sequenced in a study of T cell responses to AZD1222 COVID-19 vaccine. Profiled with immunoSEQ multiplex PCR; TCRdb holds only in-frame clones, not every one. The sample carries approximately 120,000 clones, roughly nine tenths recorded once. This specimen consisted of peripheral blood, obtained on day 0 of AZD1222 vaccination. These receptors originate from an adult in good health.

J is TRBJ1-1 and V is TRBV10-3, with 7 bases aligning to TRBD1. The ends lost 7 bases at V and 6 bases at J; junction bases unmatched: 11. CDR1 is ENHRY, CDR2 SYGVKD, per germline. The CDR3 covers 14 residues. The CDR3 sequence: CAITRIGGSSEAFF. Here the CDR3 DNA reads TGTGCCATCACCCGAATAGGGGGCAGTTCTGAAGCTTTCTTT.

This sequence joins TRBV5-1 and TRBJ1-1; 8 positions agree with TRBD1. The CDR3 length is 14 residues. Per germline, CDR1 SGHRS and CDR2 YFSETQ. The V gene end was trimmed by 3 bases and the J gene end by 4 bases; junction bases not matched to a gene: 5. CDR3 amino acids: CASSSQGAITEAFF. CDR3 nucleotides: TGCGCCAGCAGCTCGCAGGGGGCGATCACTGAAGCTTTCTTT.

The genes are TRBV7-2 and TRBJ2-1, with D unclear. Germline values: CDR1 SGHTA, CDR2 FQGNSA. Trimming took off 7 bases at V and 3 bases at J, with 13 bases between the two ends. The CDR3 totals 14 residues. The CDR3 reads CASKVGYNYNEQFF. In DNA form, the CDR3 reads TGTGCCAGCAAAGTAGGCTACAACTACAATGAGCAGTTCTTC.

The chain is built from TRBV7-2 and TRBJ1-2; tentative D call: TRBD1 (5 bases). The V end was cut by 1 base, the J end by 8 bases, with 17 bases between. The germline gives CDR1 SGHTA, CDR2 FQGNSA. The CDR3 runs to 15 residues. The CDR3 DNA sequence: TGTGCCAGCAGCTTAGTATCTTTGGGGACGTGGGGCTACACCTTC. The encoded protein is CASSLVSLGTWGYTF. The full variable domain, completed using reference TRBV7-2 and TRBJ1-2, is GAGVSQSPSNKVTEKGKDVELRCDPISGHTALYWYRQSLGQGLEFLIYFQGNSAPDKSGLPSDRFSAERTGGSVSTLTIQRTQQEDSAVYLCASSLVSLGTWGYTFGSGTRLTVV.